This T cell receptor beta chain was sequenced during a study of T cell repertoires in cytomegalovirus infection. TCRdb analysed the reads with MiXCR anew, one entry per CDR3 protein. This table has 300,000 to 450,000 distinct CDR3 sequences, less than 20% appearing once. The CDR3 is 17 amino acids. Germline CDR1 is SGHTA and CDR2 is FQGNSA. Many counts were recorded for this clonotype. One junction end does not reproduce the germline sequence, and a read error may be involved. This TCR came from a human donor in good health (CMV status not recorded). Some clones in this sample may be carry-over from other donors' samples. This rearrangement joins TRBV7-2 to TRBJ2-3; 9 positions agree with TRBD2. The sequenced sample was PBMCs. This CDR3 reads CASSLAGWATGTDTQYF. In DNA, the CDR3 is TGTGCCAGCAGCCTAGCGGGATGGGCAACCGGCACAGATACGCAGTATTTT.